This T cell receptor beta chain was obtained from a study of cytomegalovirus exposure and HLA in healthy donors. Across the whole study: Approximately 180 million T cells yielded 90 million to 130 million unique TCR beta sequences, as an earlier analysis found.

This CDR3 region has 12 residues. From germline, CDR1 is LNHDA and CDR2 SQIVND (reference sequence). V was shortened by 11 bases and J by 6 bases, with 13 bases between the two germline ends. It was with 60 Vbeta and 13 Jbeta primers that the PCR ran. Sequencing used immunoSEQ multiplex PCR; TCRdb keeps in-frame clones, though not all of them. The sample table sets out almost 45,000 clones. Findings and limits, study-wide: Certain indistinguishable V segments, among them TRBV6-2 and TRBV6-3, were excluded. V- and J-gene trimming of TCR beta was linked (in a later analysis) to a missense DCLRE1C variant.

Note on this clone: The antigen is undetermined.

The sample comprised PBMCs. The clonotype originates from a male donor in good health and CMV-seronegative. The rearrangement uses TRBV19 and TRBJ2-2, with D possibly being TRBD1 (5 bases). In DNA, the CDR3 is TGTGCCGCTTCAACAGGTCCCGGGGAGCTGTTTTTT. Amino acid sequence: CAASTGPGELFF.